The 2 T cell receptor beta chains reported below all come from one sample, sequenced in a study of PD-1 blockade in classical Hodgkin lymphoma. As to time point: newly diagnosed, previously untreated cHL patient sample. Assay used: immunoSEQ multiplex PCR; TCRdb lists only in-frame clones, some missing. The sample lists 15,000 to 20,000 clones, around 90% occurring once. The sample taken for sequencing was peripheral blood mononuclear cells (PBMCs). The receptor set was obtained from a human donor with classical Hodgkin lymphoma.

V gene TRBV5-1 combines with J gene TRBJ2-3; the D is unclear. This CDR3 is built from 13 residues. Trimming took off 4 bases at V and 6 bases at J, with 12 bases between the two ends. Germline CDR1 SGHRS, CDR2 YFSETQ. CDR3 sequence reads: CASSAALRDTQYF. CDR3 nucleotides: TGCGCCAGCAGCGCAGCCCTCCGGGATACGCAGTATTTT.

This clone showed up just a few times. The J gene is TRBJ2-6, the V gene TRBV5-1, with D perhaps TRBD1 or TRBD2 (5 bases each). This CDR3 region has 13 residues. From germline, CDR1 is SGHRS and CDR2 YFSETQ. Trimming removed 5 bases at V and 4 bases at J, with 7 bases between. CDR3 in DNA: TGCGCCAGCAGTGGGACCGGGGCCAACGTCCTGACTTTC. This sequence encodes CASSGTGANVLTF. Full variable domain (outside the CDR3, taken from reference TRBV5-1 and TRBJ2-6): KAGVTQTPRYLIKTRGQQVTLSCSPISGHRSVSWYQQTPGQGLQFLFEYFSETQRNKGNFPGRFSGRQFSNSRSEMNVSTLELGDSALYLCASSGTGANVLTFGAGSRLTVL.